The source of this TCR beta chain is a study of blood T cell repertoires in COVID-19 (TCRdb year 2020). General notes on the study: Samples covering the acute and convalescent phases of COVID-19 were provided by collaborators in the United States, Italy and Spain. The material from the prospective study consisted of cDNA or gDNA derived from T cells, B-cell-depleted T cells, or PBMCs. Deeply sampled blood TCRbeta repertoires from subjects exposed to, actively infected with, or recovered from COVID-19 were included in the dataset. The repertoires were released in a freely available public database meant as a resource for research on the immune response to SARS-CoV-2. The samples were drawn from two sources: the first 160 participants of the ongoing ImmuneRACE study, and 950 to 1,500 subjects contributed by 6 global collaborators. Nearly every sample came with metadata listing a de-identified subject ID, COVID-19 status, age in years and sex. HLA class I and class II types, where available, came from metadata supplied by the sample provider rather than from assay-based typing.

In the germline V gene (reference sequence), CDR1 corresponds to SGHAT and CDR2 to FQDESV. The cysteine opens and the phenylalanine closes a CDR3 of 14 amino acids. Kept here is only the CDR3 DNA, which spans 42 bases and is read in frame from base 1. V is reduced by 2 bases and J by 6 bases, leaving a spacing of 13 bases between them. TCRbeta CDR3 regions were amplified from genomic DNA by means of the immunoSEQ Assay, a bias-controlled multiplex PCR. The published analysis was carried out like this. The number of nucleated cells in each sample was estimated by amplification of reference gene primers within the assay. To quantify the absolute abundance of each unique TCRbeta CDR3 rearrangement, sequence reads were collapsed and filtered. For each sample, productive Simpson clonality was calculated as the square root of Simpson's diversity index across productive rearrangements. TCRdb obtained this table from immuneACCESS and retained in-frame rearrangements with V and J assigned. These tables miss some clones; where compared with another copy, unresolved V genes account for less than half of the shortfall, and the remainder is unexplained. The V and J calls and clone size were taken over from that table, and D and trimming were inferred from the DNA. The sample yields some 380,000 clones; nearly 90% were counted once. The ten largest make up about 7% of the sample.

The collaborating institutions used their own protocols to collect whole blood in K2EDTA tubes. For TCRbeta analysis, collaborators shipped samples in one of three forms: frozen whole blood, isolated PBMCs, or DNA extracted from either of those sample types. This clone was seen a handful of times. Which antigen it targets is not known. The record has no base qualities; no much larger clone is one base away. Broad study findings and their caveats: Clinical and demographic metadata were provided uncurated, with the amount varying by source and participant.

Specimen: peripheral blood. The rearrangement joined TRBV11-1 to TRBJ1-1; the D gene lacks a confident call. This TCR derives from a man aged 18 to 35 with active or convalescent COVID-19. The sequence in DNA is TGTGCCAGCAGCTTAACGCGCCTACCGTCTGAAGCTTTCTTT. It encodes CASSLTRLPSEAFF.